Following are 8 T cell receptor beta chains from one sample sequenced in a study of identical twins. TCRdb redid the calling of the 5' RACE reads with MiXCR, one entry per CDR3 protein. In the table there are some 96,000 distinct CDR3 sequences, under 6.5% of which are singletons. The sequenced sample was memory T cells sorted from blood. These receptors were collected from a woman between 45 and 65 years old in good health.

In its sample, this clonotype was seen many times. The gene calls are TRBV5-1 and TRBJ2-7; D possibly corresponds to TRBD2 (5 bases). This CDR3 is 10 amino acids long. Germline V gives CDR1 SGHRS, CDR2 YFSETQ. Trimming removed 7 bases from V and 4 bases from J, with 6 bases in between. CDR3 sequence reads: CASDYYEQYV. The CDR3, as DNA: TGCGCCAGCGACTATTACGAGCAGTACGTC.

In its sample, this clonotype was seen many times. The chain is built from TRBV7-8 and TRBJ1-4; D uncertain. The CDR3 has 12 residues. V was shortened by 5 bases and J by 11 bases, with 12 bases between the two germline ends. Germline V lookup: CDR1 SGHVS, CDR2 FQNEAQ. This CDR3 reads CASSPTDEKLFF. The CDR3 bases are TGTGCCAGCAGCCCCACGGACGAGAAACTGTTTTTT.

This clonotype has a count of ten or more. The gene calls are TRBV15 and TRBJ1-5; D remains unclear. The CDR3 is 15 amino acids. Per the germline V gene, CDR1 is LNHNV and CDR2 is YYDKDF (reference sequence). Trimming shortened V by 0 bases and J by 2 bases, and 8 bases separated the two germline ends. CDR3 sequence (DNA): TGTGCCACCAGCAGAGATCTGGACCGCAATCAGCCCCAGCATTTT. Encoded protein: CATSRDLDRNQPQHF.

Note on this clonotype: This may arise from a read error, as a much more abundant clone is one base away. It is likely a read error, because the conserved phenylalanine at the end of the CDR3 is missing. The chain joins TRBV24-1 to TRBJ2-1; unclear D gene. Germline V gene data show CDR1 as KGHDR and CDR2 as SFDVKD. V lost 4 bases and J lost 12, with 9 bases in between. The CDR3 totals 11 residues. The CDR3 DNA reads as TGTGCCACCAGTGAAGGGCTCGTGCAGTTCTGC. Protein: CATSEGLVQFC.

This clonotype was observed many times. This rearrangement joins TRBV9 to TRBJ1-3; D is ambiguous. Between the trimmed V and J ends, which lost 5 bases and 2 bases, there was a span of 11 bases. Germline V gene data show CDR1 as SGDLS and CDR2 as YYNGEE. The CDR3 runs to 14 residues. The CDR3 here is CASRGEGAGNTIYF. Here the CDR3 DNA reads TGTGCCAGCAGGGGCGAGGGCGCTGGAAACACCATATATTTT.

This clonotype was seen at least ten times. The genes are TRBV5-1 and TRBJ2-4; no clear D. The V end lost 0 bases, the J end lost 0 bases, and 16 bases lay between the germline ends. Germline CDR1 and CDR2: SGHRS and YFSETQ. This CDR3 region has 18 residues. CDR3 region: CASSLEGPRSLAKNIQYF. The CDR3 DNA follows: TGCGCCAGCAGCTTGGAAGGACCGAGATCACTAGCCAAAAACATTCAGTACTTC. Filled out from reference TRBV5-1 and TRBJ2-4, the complete variable domain reads KAGVTQTPRYLIKTRGQQVTLSCSPISGHRSVSWYQQTPGQGLQFLFEYFSETQRNKGNFPGRFSGRQFSNSRSEMNVSTLELGDSALYLCASSLEGPRSLAKNIQYFGAGTRLSVL.

The chain employs TRBV6-6 and TRBJ2-5; D gene ambiguous. From germline, CDR1 is MNHNY and CDR2 SVGAGI (reference sequence). This CDR3 is 16 amino acids long. V was pared by 8 bases and J by 2 bases, with 21 bases between. The CDR3 sequence: CASAAKSSRRQETQYF. CDR3 nucleotide sequence: TGTGCCAGCGCTGCTAAGAGTAGCCGTCGACAAGAGACCCAGTACTTC.

This clonotype was counted at least ten times. The gene calls are TRBV7-2 and TRBJ2-6; D assignment may be TRBD1 or TRBD2 (5 bases each). The CDR3 loop spans 15 amino acids. Trimming cost V 4 bases and J 5 bases, with 12 bases left between them. Germline V gene lookup returns CDR1 SGHTA and CDR2 FQGNSA. The CDR3 DNA is TGTGCCAGCAGCTACGGGGCTGGACGGGCCAACGTCCTGACTTTC. Its translation: CASSYGAGRANVLTF.